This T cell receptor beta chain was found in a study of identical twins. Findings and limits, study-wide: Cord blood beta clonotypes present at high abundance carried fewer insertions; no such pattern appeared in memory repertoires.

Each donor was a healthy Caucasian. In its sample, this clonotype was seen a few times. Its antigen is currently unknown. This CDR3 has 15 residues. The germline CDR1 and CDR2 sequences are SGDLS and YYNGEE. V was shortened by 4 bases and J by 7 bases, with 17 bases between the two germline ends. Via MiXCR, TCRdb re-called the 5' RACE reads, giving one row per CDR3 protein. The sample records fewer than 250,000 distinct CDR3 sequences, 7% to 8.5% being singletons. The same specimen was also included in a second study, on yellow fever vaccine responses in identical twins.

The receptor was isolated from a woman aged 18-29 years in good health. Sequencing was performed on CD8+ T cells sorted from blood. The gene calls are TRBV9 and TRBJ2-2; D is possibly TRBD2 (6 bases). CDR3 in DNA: TGTGCCAGCAGCTCAAGTACCCGGGGGTACGGGGAGCTGTTTTTT. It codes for CASSSSTRGYGELFF. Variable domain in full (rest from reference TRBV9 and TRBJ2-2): DSGVTQTPKHLITATGQRVTLRCSPRSGDLSVYWYQQSLDQGLQFLIQYYNGEERAKGNILERFSAQQFPDLHSELNLSSLELGDSALYFCASSSSTRGYGELFFGEGSRLTVL.